Listed here are 28 T cell receptor beta chains from one sample, sequenced in a study of blood T cell repertoires in COVID-19. TCRdb's copy holds only in-frame clones and misses some; the assay was immunoSEQ multiplex PCR. The sample lists over 70,000 clones; around 91% were seen once. Sequencing input: peripheral blood. These receptors were obtained from a woman older than 75 with active or convalescent COVID-19.

The gene calls are TRBV14 and TRBJ2-3; the match to TRBD2 covers 7 bases. The V gene's germline CDR1 is SGHDN and CDR2 FVKESK. With V trimmed by 3 bases and J by 5 bases, 8 bases remained unmatched. The CDR3 runs 15 residues. The CDR3 sequence: CASSHLAERVDTQYF. As DNA, the CDR3 is TGTGCCAGCAGCCACCTAGCGGAGCGTGTAGATACGCAGTATTTT.

This rearrangement joins TRBV14 to TRBJ2-1; 10 bases are shared with TRBD2. The CDR3 consists of 16 residues. V lost 4 bases, J lost 3 bases, and 6 bases stayed unmatched. The V gene's germline CDR1 is SGHDN and CDR2 FVKESK. The DNA of the CDR3 is TGTGCCAGCAGCCCCTTACTAGCGGGAAACTACAATGAGCAGTTCTTC. This sequence encodes CASSPLLAGNYNEQFF.

The chain has TRBV6-2 or TRBV6-3 and TRBJ2-1; no definite D call. CDR1 and CDR2 from the germline V gene are MNHEY and SVGEGT. Trimming left V 5 bases short and J 10 bases short, with 15 bases between. The CDR3 runs 13 residues. CDR3 sequence reads: CASSLSRNMEQFF. CDR3 coding DNA: TGTGCCAGCAGTCTGTCCAGGAACATGGAGCAGTTCTTC.

J is TRBJ2-1 and V is TRBV29-1; D might be TRBD2 (5 bases). Germline V gives CDR1 SQVTM, CDR2 ANQGSEA. The CDR3 runs to 15 residues. V was shortened by 3 bases and J by 1 base, with 13 bases between the two germline ends. CDR3 sequence reads: CSVDHWENSYNEQFF. As DNA, the CDR3 is TGCAGCGTTGATCATTGGGAGAATTCCTACAATGAGCAGTTCTTC.

The chain combines TRBV27 with TRBJ1-2; D is unclear. The V end was cut by 3 bases, the J end by 0 bases, with 5 bases between. Germline V gene lookup returns CDR1 MNHEY and CDR2 SMNVEV (reference sequence). CDR3 length equals 13 residues. CDR3 loop: CASSFAANYGYTF. CDR3 in DNA: TGTGCCAGCAGTTTCGCAGCTAACTATGGCTACACCTTC.

This chain uses TRBV5-4 with TRBJ2-2; 8 bases are a match to TRBD2. CDR3 length: 16 amino acids. Looked up from germline, CDR1 is SGHNT and CDR2 is YYREEE (reference sequence). Trimming took 2 bases from V and 2 from J; bases not matched to a gene: 5. CDR3 sequence reads: CASSLPREANTGELFF. The CDR3 nucleotides are TGTGCCAGCAGCTTACCGCGGGAGGCTAACACCGGGGAGCTGTTTTTT.

This chain joins TRBV9 and TRBJ2-1, with 7 bases that match TRBD2. Looked up from germline, CDR1 is SGDLS and CDR2 is YYNGEE. The J segment lost 2 bases and the V segment lost 3 bases, leaving 2 bases of the junction unmatched. The CDR3 loop spans 14 amino acids. CDR3 nucleotides: TGTGCCAGCAGCGAGGGACTACCCTACAATGAGCAGTTCTTC. Translating it yields CASSEGLPYNEQFF.

The gene calls are TRBV10-1 and TRBJ2-3; TRBD1 might be the D (7 bases). This CDR3 is 17 amino acids long. V lost 3 bases, J lost 4 bases, and 20 bases lay in between. The germline CDR1 and CDR2 sequences are WNHNN and SYGVQD (reference sequence). The CDR3 sequence is CASSDRGVEGAADTQYF. DNA of the CDR3: TGCGCCAGCAGTGATCGTGGGGTGGAGGGGGCCGCAGATACGCAGTATTTT.

The chain employs TRBV18 and TRBJ2-7; 10 bases fit TRBD1. CDR1 is KGHSH, CDR2 LQKENI, per germline. J gave up 5 bases and V 2 bases, and 3 bases lay outside the gene matches. This CDR3 comprises 14 residues. The CDR3 DNA sequence: TGTGCCAGCTCACCAGGACAGGGGGTCAACGAGCAGTACTTC. Its protein product is CASSPGQGVNEQYF.

In nucleotides, the CDR3 is TGCGCCAGCAGCCAAGATGGTATTACTAGCGGGAGGGCAAGCACAGATACGCAGTATTTT. Encoded protein: CASSQDGITSGRASTDTQYF. The rearrangement joins TRBV4-3 to TRBJ2-3; TRBD2 aligns across 13 bases. The V gene end was trimmed by 0 bases and the J gene end by 0 bases; junction bases not matched to a gene: 9. CDR1 is LGHNA, CDR2 YSLEER, per germline. This CDR3 region has 20 residues.

The chain joins TRBV18 to TRBJ2-1; D is possibly TRBD1 (5 bases). The V end lost 4 bases, the J end lost 2 bases, and 12 bases lay between the germline ends. This CDR3 comprises 15 residues. Germline V gives CDR1 KGHSH, CDR2 LQKENI. The CDR3: CASSLSRQTYNEQFF. The CDR3 bases are TGTGCCAGCTCACTGTCTCGACAGACCTACAATGAGCAGTTCTTC.

This clone was seen a single time. The genes are TRBV14 and TRBJ2-3, with D maybe TRBD2 (5 bases). The CDR3 consists of 16 residues. V lost 4 bases and J 3 bases, leaving 17 bases between the germline ends. CDR1 SGHDN and CDR2 FVKESK come from the germline V gene. Here the CDR3 DNA reads TGTGCCAGCAGCCCCCATCCCCGTACGGGAACAGATACGCAGTATTTT. Translated: CASSPHPRTGTDTQYF.

The gene calls are TRBV6-5 and TRBJ1-6; TRBD1 matches 7 bases. Germline V gene lookup returns CDR1 MNHEY and CDR2 SVGAGI. This CDR3 is built from 16 residues. Losses at the gene ends were 0 bases for V and 6 bases for J; bases not matched to a gene: 5. The CDR3 DNA follows: TGTGCCAGCAGTTACTCCAAAGGGGGCGTTAATTCACCCCTCCACTTT. Translated, it gives CASSYSKGGVNSPLHF.

This chain joins TRBV7-2 and TRBJ1-5; D might be TRBD1 (5 bases). V was clipped by 5 bases and J by 7 bases, with 12 bases between them. Germline V gene lookup returns CDR1 SGHTA and CDR2 FQGNSA. There are 13 residues in the CDR3. As DNA, the CDR3 is TGTGCCAGCAGCCAGTGGGGGGACCAGCCCCAGCATTTT. This sequence encodes CASSQWGDQPQHF.

This clone was seen only once. The V and J genes are TRBV19 and TRBJ2-1, with D possibly TRBD2 on 5 matching bases. This CDR3 contains 13 residues. In germline, CDR1 is LNHDA, CDR2 SQIVND (reference sequence). The V gene lost 5 bases and the J gene lost 3 bases, with 8 bases spanning the gap. The DNA for the CDR3 is TGTGCCAGTAGTTCCGGGAACTACAATGAGCAGTTCTTC. Protein: CASSSGNYNEQFF.

This clone was observed once. The chain carries TRBV18 and TRBJ2-7, with 16 bases aligning to TRBD2. The CDR3 runs 18 residues. V lost 4 bases and J lost 2; bases outside the gene matches: 8. Germline CDR1 KGHSH, CDR2 LQKENI. CDR3 region: CASSLGGTSGRAAYEQYF. The CDR3 DNA follows: TGTGCCAGCTCACTCGGGGGGACTAGCGGGAGGGCCGCCTACGAGCAGTACTTC.

By sample fraction, this clone is medium-sized (0.01 to 0.1%). The chain employs TRBV6-2 or TRBV6-3 and TRBJ2-1; 14 bases align to TRBD2. The V segment lost 5 bases and the J segment 5 bases; nucleotides outside the gene matches: 8. This CDR3 region has 17 residues. Germline assignment: CDR1 MNHEY and CDR2 SVGEGT. The CDR3 is CASSMGLAGAKDNEQFF. The CDR3 region has the DNA TGTGCCAGCAGTATGGGACTAGCGGGAGCTAAGGACAATGAGCAGTTCTTC.

The rearrangement links TRBV19 to TRBJ1-2, with TRBD1 as a possible D gene (5 bases). The CDR3 has 14 residues. V dropped 5 bases and J dropped 6 bases, with 16 bases sitting between them. CDR1 LNHDA and CDR2 SQIVND come from the germline V gene (reference sequence). This CDR3 is CASSWRGTENGYTF. CDR3 sequence (DNA): TGTGCCAGTAGTTGGCGGGGGACCGAGAATGGCTACACCTTC.

The table lists this clone with a few counts. V and J are TRBV18 and TRBJ1-3; D possibly corresponds to TRBD1 (5 bases). The CDR3 is 18 amino acids. The V end lost 5 bases, the J end lost 3 bases, and 23 bases lay between the germline ends. CDR1 and CDR2 from the germline V gene are KGHSH and LQKENI. The CDR3 protein is CASSSGTTRGLGGNTIYF. CDR3 nucleotide sequence: TGTGCCAGCTCATCCGGGACTACTCGGGGGTTAGGTGGAAACACCATATATTTT.

This sequence joins TRBV30 and TRBJ1-2; the D gene is possibly TRBD1 (5 bases). This CDR3 spans 13 amino acids. Trimming left V 6 bases short and J 3 bases short, with 14 bases between. CDR1 and CDR2 from the germline V gene are GTSNPN and SVGIG (reference sequence). The CDR3 sequence is CACLGRGYYGYTF. The CDR3 DNA reads TGTGCCTGCCTGGGTAGGGGCTACTATGGCTACACCTTC.

Here the CDR3 DNA reads TGTGCCAGCAGCACCCCCGGAGGTCGTACGCAGTATTTT. Protein: CASSTPGGRTQYF. The chain links TRBV9 to TRBJ2-3, with a possible D match to TRBD2 (5 bases). Germline CDR1 reads SGDLS; CDR2 reads YYNGEE. The CDR3 spans 13 residues. With 4 bases removed from V and 8 bases from J, the gap between germline ends came to 14 bases.

V is TRBV4-3 and J is TRBJ1-2; the D gene is possibly TRBD1 (5 bases). Germline lookup yields CDR1 LGHNA and CDR2 YSLEER. CDR3 size: 13 residues. The V gene lost 0 bases and the J gene lost 7 bases, with 9 bases spanning the gap. CDR3 region: CASSQEQGAGYTF. The CDR3 DNA reads TGCGCCAGCAGCCAAGAGCAGGGCGCTGGCTACACCTTC.

This clone was detected a few times. The rearrangement uses TRBV4-1 and TRBJ1-4; TRBD1 is a possible D gene (6 bases). The CDR3 is 14 residues long. Germline V gives CDR1 MGHRA, CDR2 YSYEKL. Between the trimmed V and J ends, which lost 2 bases and 4 bases, there was a span of 8 bases. This chain's CDR3 is CASSQLDSNEKLFF. The CDR3 nucleotides are TGCGCCAGCAGCCAATTGGACAGTAATGAAAAACTGTTTTTT.

J is TRBJ1-1 and V is TRBV27; D gene uncertain. V was pared by 5 bases and J by 1 base, with 11 bases between. CDR3 length: 14 amino acids. CDR1 MNHEY and CDR2 SMNVEV come from the germline V gene (reference sequence). DNA of the CDR3: TGTGCCAGCAGTCGCGGATTTGGGAACACTGAAGCTTTCTTT. It encodes CASSRGFGNTEAFF.

This clone was seen only a few times. J is TRBJ1-1 and V is TRBV28; D gene unclear. Trimming shortened V by 7 bases and J by 4 bases, and 19 bases separated the two germline ends. This CDR3 comprises 15 residues. The germline CDR1 and CDR2 sequences are MDHEN and SYDVKM. In nucleotides, the CDR3 is TGTGCCAGCATACACTCGTCGGGGAGTAGCACTGAAGCTTTCTTT. Its translation: CASIHSSGSSTEAFF.

The V gene is TRBV5-1, the J gene TRBJ2-7; possible D gene TRBD1, 5 bases. This CDR3 has 12 amino acids. Germline assignment: CDR1 SGHRS and CDR2 YFSETQ. The V gene lost 3 bases and the J gene lost 4 bases, with 8 bases spanning the gap. CDR3 residues: CASSSTAYEQYF. CDR3 DNA: TGCGCCAGCAGCTCGACAGCTTACGAGCAGTACTTC.

The chain uses TRBV5-1 and TRBJ2-3; tentative D call: TRBD2 (5 bases). The V end was cut by 0 bases, the J end by 6 bases, with 11 bases between. Germline loops: CDR1 SGHRS, CDR2 YFSETQ. The CDR3 is 14 amino acids. The CDR3 loop is CASSLGSGGDTQYF. CDR3 bases: TGCGCCAGCAGCTTGGGATCCGGCGGGGATACGCAGTATTTT.

The V call is TRBV29-1, the J call TRBJ2-7; 8 bases line up with TRBD1. There are 18 residues in the CDR3. The ends lost 7 bases at V and 2 bases at J; junction bases unmatched: 22. The germline V gene encodes CDR1 SQVTM and CDR2 ANQGSEA. Here the CDR3 reads CSATEGRDRGIRTYEQYF. In nucleotides, the CDR3 is TGCAGCGCCACCGAAGGCCGAGACAGGGGTATCCGAACCTACGAGCAGTACTTC.